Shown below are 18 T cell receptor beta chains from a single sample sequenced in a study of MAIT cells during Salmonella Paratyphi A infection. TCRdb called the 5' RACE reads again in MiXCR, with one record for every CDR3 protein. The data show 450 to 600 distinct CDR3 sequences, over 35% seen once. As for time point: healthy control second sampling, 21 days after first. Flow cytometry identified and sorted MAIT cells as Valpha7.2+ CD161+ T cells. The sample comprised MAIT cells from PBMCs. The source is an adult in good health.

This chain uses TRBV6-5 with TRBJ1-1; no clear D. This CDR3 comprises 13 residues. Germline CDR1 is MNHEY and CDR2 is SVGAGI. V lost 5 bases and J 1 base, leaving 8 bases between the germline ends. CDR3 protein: CASSPTENTEAFF. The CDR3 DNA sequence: TGTGCCAGCAGTCCCACCGAGAACACTGAAGCTTTCTTT.

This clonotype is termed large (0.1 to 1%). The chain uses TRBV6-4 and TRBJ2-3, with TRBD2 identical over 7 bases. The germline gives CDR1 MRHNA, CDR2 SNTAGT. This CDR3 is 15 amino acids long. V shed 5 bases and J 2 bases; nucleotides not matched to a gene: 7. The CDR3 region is CASSRLAGTTDTQYF. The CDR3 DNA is TGTGCCAGCAGTAGACTAGCCGGAACCACAGATACGCAGTATTTT.

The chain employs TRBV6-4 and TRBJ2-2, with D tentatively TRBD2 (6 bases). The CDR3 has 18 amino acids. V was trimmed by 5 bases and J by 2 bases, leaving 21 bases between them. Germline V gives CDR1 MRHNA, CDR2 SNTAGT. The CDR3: CASSPSPDGGGNTGELFF. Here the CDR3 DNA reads TGTGCCAGCAGTCCGTCACCCGACGGGGGAGGAAACACCGGGGAGCTGTTTTTT.

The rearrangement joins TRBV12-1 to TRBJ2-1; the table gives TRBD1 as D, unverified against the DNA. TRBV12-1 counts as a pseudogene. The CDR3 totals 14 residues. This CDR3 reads CASSKGQGAREQFF. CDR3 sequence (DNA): TGTGCCAGCAGCAAGGGACAGGGGGCGCGTGAGCAGTTCTTC.

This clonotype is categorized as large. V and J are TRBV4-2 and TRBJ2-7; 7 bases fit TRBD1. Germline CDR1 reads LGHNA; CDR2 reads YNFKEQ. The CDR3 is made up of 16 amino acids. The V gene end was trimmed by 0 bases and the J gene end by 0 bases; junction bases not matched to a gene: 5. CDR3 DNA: TGTGCCAGCAGCCAAGATTTGGGGGACAGCTCCTACGAGCAGTACTTC. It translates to CASSQDLGDSSYEQYF.

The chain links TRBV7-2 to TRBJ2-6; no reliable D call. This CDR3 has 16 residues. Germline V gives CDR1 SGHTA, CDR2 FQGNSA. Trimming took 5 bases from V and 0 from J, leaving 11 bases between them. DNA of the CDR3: TGTGCCAGCAGCCCTGCGTCGGGCTCTGGGGCCAACGTCCTGACTTTC. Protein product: CASSPASGSGANVLTF.

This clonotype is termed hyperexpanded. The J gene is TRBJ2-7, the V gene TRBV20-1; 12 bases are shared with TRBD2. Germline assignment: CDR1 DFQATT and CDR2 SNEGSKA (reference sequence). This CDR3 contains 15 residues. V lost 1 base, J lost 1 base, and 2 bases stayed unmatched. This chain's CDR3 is CSARGLAGDSYEQYF. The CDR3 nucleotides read TGCAGTGCTAGAGGACTAGCGGGAGATTCCTACGAGCAGTACTTC.

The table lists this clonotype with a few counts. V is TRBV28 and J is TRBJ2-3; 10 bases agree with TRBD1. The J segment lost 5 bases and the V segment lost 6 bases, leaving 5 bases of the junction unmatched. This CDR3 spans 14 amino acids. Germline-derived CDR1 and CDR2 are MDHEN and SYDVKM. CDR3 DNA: TGTGCCAGCAGAACCGGGACAGGGGTAGATACGCAGTATTTT. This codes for CASRTGTGVDTQYF.

CDR3 protein: CASSPGTGDGYTF. The CDR3 DNA follows: TGTGCCAGCAGTCCCGGGACAGGGGATGGCTACACCTTC. The chain is built from TRBV12-3 or TRBV12-4 and TRBJ1-2, with TRBD1 identical over 10 bases. V shed 5 bases, J shed 6 bases, and the junction held 3 bases outside the gene matches. The CDR3 consists of 13 residues.

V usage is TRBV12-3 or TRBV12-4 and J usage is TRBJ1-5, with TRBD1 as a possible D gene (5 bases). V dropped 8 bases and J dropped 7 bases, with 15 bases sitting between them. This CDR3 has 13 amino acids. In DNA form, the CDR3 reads TGTGCCAGCGGACATTCTACCGGACAGCCCCAGCATTTT. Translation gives CASGHSTGQPQHF.

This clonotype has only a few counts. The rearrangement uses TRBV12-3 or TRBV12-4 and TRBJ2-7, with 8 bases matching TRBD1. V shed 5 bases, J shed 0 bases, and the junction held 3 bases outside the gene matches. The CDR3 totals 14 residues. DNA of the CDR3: TGTGCCAGCAGTCGGACAGGGAGCTCCTACGAGCAGTACGTC. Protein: CASSRTGSSYEQYV.

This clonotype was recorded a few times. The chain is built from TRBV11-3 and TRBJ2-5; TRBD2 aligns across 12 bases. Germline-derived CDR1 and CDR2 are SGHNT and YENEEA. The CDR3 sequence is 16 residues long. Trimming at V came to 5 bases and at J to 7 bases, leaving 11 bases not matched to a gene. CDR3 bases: TGTGCCAGCAGCGCGGGACTAGCGGGCGAGTTAGGGACCCAGTACTTC. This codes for CASSAGLAGELGTQYF.

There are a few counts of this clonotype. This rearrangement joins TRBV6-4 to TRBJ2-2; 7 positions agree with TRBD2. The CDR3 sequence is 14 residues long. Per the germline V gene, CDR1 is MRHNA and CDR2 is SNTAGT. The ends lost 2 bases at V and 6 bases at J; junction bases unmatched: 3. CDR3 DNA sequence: TGTGCCAGCAGTGACGGGAGGGCCGCCGGGGAGCTGTTTTTT. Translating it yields CASSDGRAAGELFF.

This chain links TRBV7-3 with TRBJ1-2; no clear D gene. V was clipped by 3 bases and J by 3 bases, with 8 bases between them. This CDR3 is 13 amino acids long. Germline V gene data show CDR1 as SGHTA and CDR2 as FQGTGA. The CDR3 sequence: CASSFGRDYGYTF. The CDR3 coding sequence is TGTGCCAGCAGCTTCGGCCGGGACTATGGCTACACCTTC.

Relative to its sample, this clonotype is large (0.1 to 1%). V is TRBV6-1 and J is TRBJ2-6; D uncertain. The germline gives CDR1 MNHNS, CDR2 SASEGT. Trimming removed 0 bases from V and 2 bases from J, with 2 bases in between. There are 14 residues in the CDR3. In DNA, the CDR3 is TGTGCCAGCAGTGAAGCCCCTGGGGCCAACGTCCTGACTTTC. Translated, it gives CASSEAPGANVLTF.

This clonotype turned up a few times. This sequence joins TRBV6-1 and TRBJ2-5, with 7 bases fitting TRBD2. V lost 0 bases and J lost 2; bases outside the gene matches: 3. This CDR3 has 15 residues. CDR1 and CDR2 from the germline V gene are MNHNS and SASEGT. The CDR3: CASSEAAGEQETQYF. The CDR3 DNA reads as TGTGCCAGCAGTGAAGCGGCGGGAGAACAAGAGACCCAGTACTTC.

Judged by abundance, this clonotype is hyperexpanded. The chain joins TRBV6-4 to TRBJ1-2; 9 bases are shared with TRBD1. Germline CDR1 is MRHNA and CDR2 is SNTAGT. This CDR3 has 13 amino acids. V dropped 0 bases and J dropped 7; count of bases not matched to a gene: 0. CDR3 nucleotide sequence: TGTGCCAGCAGTGACTCGACAGGGGGTGGCTACACCTTC. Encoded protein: CASSDSTGGGYTF.

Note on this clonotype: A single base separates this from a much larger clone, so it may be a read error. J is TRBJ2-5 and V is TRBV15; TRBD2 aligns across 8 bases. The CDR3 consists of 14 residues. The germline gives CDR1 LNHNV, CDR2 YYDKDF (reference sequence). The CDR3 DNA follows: TGTGCCGCCAGCAGAGCTGGCGGGGGGGAGACCCAGTACTTC. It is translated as CAASRAGGGETQYF. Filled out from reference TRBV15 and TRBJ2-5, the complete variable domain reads DAMVIQNPRYQVTQFGKPVTLSCSQTLNHNVMYWYQQKSSQAPKLLFHYYDKDFNNEADTPDNFQSRRPNTSFCFLDIRSPGLGDTAMYLCAASRAGGGETQYFGPGTRLLVL.